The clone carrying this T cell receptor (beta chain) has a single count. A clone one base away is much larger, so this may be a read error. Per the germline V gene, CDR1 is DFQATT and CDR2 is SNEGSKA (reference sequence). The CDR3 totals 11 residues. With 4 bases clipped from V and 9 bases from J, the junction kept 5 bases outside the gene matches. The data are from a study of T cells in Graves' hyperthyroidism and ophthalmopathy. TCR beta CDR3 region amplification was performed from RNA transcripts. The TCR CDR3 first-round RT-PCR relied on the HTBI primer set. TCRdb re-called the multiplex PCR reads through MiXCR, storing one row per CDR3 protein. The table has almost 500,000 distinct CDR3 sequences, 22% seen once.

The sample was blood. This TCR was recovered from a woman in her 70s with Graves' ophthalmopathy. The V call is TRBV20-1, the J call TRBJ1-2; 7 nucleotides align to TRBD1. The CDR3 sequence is CSAKGAGSYTF. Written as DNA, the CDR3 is TGCAGTGCTAAGGGGGCTGGTAGCTACACCTTC.